This passage covers 19 T cell receptor beta chains from one sample sequenced in a study of shared clonotypes between healthy human individuals. Naivety among CD8 cells was defined by CD45RO negativity and positive CCR7 selection, thereby excluding terminally differentiated effector memory CD45RA+ cells. The protocol was immunoSEQ multiplex PCR, while the TCRdb copy is restricted to in-frame clones and leaves out a portion. The table lists around 1,900,000 clones, about 93% of them singletons, with more than 1.5% in the top ten. Sequenced sample: naive CD8+ T cells from PBMCs. These receptors were taken from a man between 18 and 35 years old in good health. Some clones in this sample may be carry-over from other donors' samples.

In its sample, this clone was seen a few times. J is TRBJ1-2 and V is TRBV19; D uncertain. The CDR3 covers 14 residues. Between the trimmed V and J ends, which lost 7 bases and 4 bases, there was a span of 16 bases. Germline lookup yields CDR1 LNHDA and CDR2 SQIVND (reference sequence). The CDR3 here is CASTPEGNGYGYTF. CDR3 coding DNA: TGTGCCAGTACTCCCGAGGGCAATGGCTATGGCTACACCTTC.

This chain uses TRBV27 with TRBJ2-2, with TRBD1 matching 7 bases. The CDR3 covers 16 residues. The V gene end was trimmed by 3 bases and the J gene end by 5 bases; junction bases not matched to a gene: 9. Germline V lookup: CDR1 MNHEY, CDR2 SMNVEV (reference sequence). This CDR3 is CASSLTPGQQTGELFF. The CDR3, as DNA: TGTGCCAGCAGTTTGACTCCGGGACAGCAGACCGGGGAGCTGTTTTTT.

This clone showed up just once. The V call is TRBV28, the J call TRBJ1-1, with TRBD1 as a possible D gene (6 bases). The germline V and J ends were trimmed by 7 bases and 0 bases, with 12 bases remaining between them. CDR3 length equals 14 residues. Per the germline V gene, CDR1 is MDHEN and CDR2 is SYDVKM. CDR3 coding DNA: TGTGCCAGCATCCTACAGGGTATGAACACTGAAGCTTTCTTT. This codes for CASILQGMNTEAFF.

V usage is TRBV5-1 and J usage is TRBJ2-1; the match to TRBD2 covers 8 bases. Losses at the gene ends were 0 bases for V and 8 bases for J; bases not matched to a gene: 10. Germline V gene lookup returns CDR1 SGHRS and CDR2 YFSETQ. The CDR3 is made up of 16 amino acids. CDR3 residues: CASSLGNSGMVHEQFF. The CDR3 DNA follows: TGCGCCAGCAGCTTGGGGAATAGCGGGATGGTCCATGAGCAGTTCTTC.

This sequence joins TRBV10-3 and TRBJ2-7; tentative D call: TRBD2 (7 bases). CDR3 size: 15 residues. The V and J ends lost 2 bases and 5 bases respectively, with 16 bases between them. Germline V gene lookup returns CDR1 ENHRY and CDR2 SYGVKD. CDR3 coding DNA: TGTGCCATCAGTGAGCCCCCCCGGGGGGCGGACGAGCAGTACTTC. Its translation: CAISEPPRGADEQYF.

V is TRBV18 and J is TRBJ1-1, with D perhaps TRBD1 (5 bases). The germline gives CDR1 KGHSH, CDR2 LQKENI. Trimming cost V 3 bases and J 2 bases, with 16 bases left between them. This CDR3 spans 16 amino acids. CDR3 region: CASSPSTRGRNTEAFF. DNA of the CDR3: TGTGCCAGCTCACCTTCTACGAGGGGCCGTAACACTGAAGCTTTCTTT.

The chain is built from TRBV4-2 and TRBJ2-3; 8 bases map to TRBD2. The germline CDR1 and CDR2 sequences are LGHNA and YNFKEQ. The trim removed 4 bases at V and 6 bases at J, leaving 12 bases unmatched. The CDR3 contains 16 residues. CDR3 protein: CASSRGAGAEGDTQYF. The CDR3 nucleotides read TGTGCCAGCAGCCGTGGAGCGGGAGCGGAAGGGGATACGCAGTATTTT.

The rearrangement links TRBV4-1 to TRBJ2-7; D remains unclear. Germline-derived CDR1 and CDR2 are MGHRA and YSYEKL. The CDR3 totals 16 residues. Deletions cut 0 bases from V and 0 bases from J, with 12 bases between. CDR3 sequence: CASSQDPRASSYEQYF. The CDR3 DNA is TGCGCCAGCAGCCAAGACCCCCGGGCCAGCTCCTACGAGCAGTACTTC.

The CDR3 reads CASSQVQGADEQYF. The CDR3 DNA sequence: TGCGCCAGCAGCCAAGTTCAGGGGGCAGATGAGCAGTACTTC. The chain recombines TRBV4-1 with TRBJ2-7; 8 positions match TRBD1. From germline, CDR1 is MGHRA and CDR2 YSYEKL. The CDR3 totals 14 residues. The V segment lost 1 base and the J segment 7 bases; nucleotides outside the gene matches: 6.

The rearrangement joins TRBV28 to TRBJ2-1; D call uncertain. Germline CDR1 and CDR2: MDHEN and SYDVKM. Trimming left V 8 bases short and J 9 bases short, with 11 bases between. The CDR3 has 11 amino acids. DNA for the CDR3: TGTGCCAGCTCCTTTGGCCGTGAGCAGTTCTTC. It yields the protein CASSFGREQFF.

The rearrangement uses TRBV9 and TRBJ2-5; D unresolved. This CDR3 has 18 amino acids. Per the germline V gene, CDR1 is SGDLS and CDR2 is YYNGEE. The V end was cut by 1 base, the J end by 0 bases, with 19 bases between. The CDR3 nucleotides read TGTGCCAGCAGCGTAAACCCCGAAACCCCAGAATACCAAGAGACCCAGTACTTC. Translating gives CASSVNPETPEYQETQYF.

V and J are TRBV6-5 and TRBJ2-3, with a tentative D call TRBD1 (5 bases). Germline CDR1 and CDR2: MNHEY and SVGAGI. The CDR3 has 13 amino acids. V was shortened by 6 bases and J by 1 base, with 8 bases between the two germline ends. DNA of the CDR3: TGTGCCAGCAGAGAACAGGGCACAGATACGCAGTATTTT. Amino acids: CASREQGTDTQYF.

This sequence joins TRBV15 and TRBJ2-5, with D perhaps matching TRBD1 or TRBD2 (6 bases each). Germline-derived CDR1 and CDR2 are LNHNV and YYDKDF (reference sequence). This CDR3 comprises 15 residues. V was shortened by 2 bases and J by 3 bases, with 13 bases between the two germline ends. This CDR3 is CATSRRGLGEETQYF. As DNA, the CDR3 is TGTGCCACCAGCAGACGGGGGCTTGGGGAAGAGACCCAGTACTTC.

This clone was seen just once. The rearrangement joins TRBV5-1 to TRBJ2-1; D ambiguous. Germline assignment: CDR1 SGHRS and CDR2 YFSETQ. Deletions cut 1 base from V and 7 bases from J, with 6 bases between. The CDR3 extends over 12 amino acids. The CDR3 spells CASSLSGNEQFF. The CDR3 bases are TGCGCCAGCAGCTTGTCCGGGAATGAGCAGTTCTTC.

On this clone itself: This specimen includes other DNA sequences encoding the same CDR3. The chain links TRBV4-1 to TRBJ2-1, with TRBD2 matching 8 bases. V gave up 4 bases and J gave up 0 bases; unmatched junction bases: 2. There are 15 residues in the CDR3. The germline V gene encodes CDR1 MGHRA and CDR2 YSYEKL. The chain's CDR3 is CASSLTSGSYNEQFF. CDR3 bases: TGCGCCAGCAGCCTAACTAGCGGCTCCTACAATGAGCAGTTCTTC.

This chain joins TRBV4-3 and TRBJ2-1; possible D gene TRBD2, 6 bases. V was cut by 8 bases and J by 0 bases, with 14 bases left in between. The CDR3 length is 15 residues. The germline V gene encodes CDR1 LGHNA and CDR2 YSLEER. The CDR3 DNA sequence: TGCGCCAGCCTAACGGACGGGAGCTCCTACAATGAGCAGTTCTTC. Its protein product is CASLTDGSSYNEQFF.

This clone was picked up a small number of times. Additional DNA sequences in this sample encode the identical CDR3. V is TRBV27 and J is TRBJ2-7; TRBD1 agrees at 10 bases. From germline, CDR1 is MNHEY and CDR2 SMNVEV (reference sequence). This CDR3 is 14 amino acids long. Germline trimming cut 2 bases from V and 2 bases from J; bases unmatched to any gene: 0. For the CDR3, the DNA is TGTGCCAGCAGTTTAGGGACAGGGGCCTACGAGCAGTACTTC. Its translation is CASSLGTGAYEQYF.

CDR3 nucleotide sequence: TGCAGCGCCCTCGGGGGAACTATTTATGGCTACACCTTC. Translation: CSALGGTIYGYTF. The chain combines TRBV29-1 with TRBJ1-2, with D perhaps TRBD1 (5 bases). Germline assignment: CDR1 SQVTM and CDR2 ANQGSEA. The CDR3 consists of 13 residues. V was pared by 7 bases and J by 5 bases, with 17 bases between.

This chain links TRBV6-5 with TRBJ1-1; tentatively, D is TRBD1 (6 bases). CDR3 length equals 16 residues. Per the germline V gene, CDR1 is MNHEY and CDR2 is SVGAGI. The V end was cut by 0 bases, the J end by 3 bases, with 14 bases between. The CDR3 reads CASSYSTGGPDTEAFF. In DNA, the CDR3 is TGTGCCAGCAGTTACTCGACCGGGGGGCCAGACACTGAAGCTTTCTTT.